These 10 T cell receptor beta chains were sequenced from one sample in a study of a mutant IDH1 vaccine in newly diagnosed glioma. Their cognate antigens are unknown. Data came from immunoSEQ multiplex PCR; TCRdb stores just in-frame clones and leaves some out. The sample contains roughly 40,000 clones, 80% to 90% of which appear only once. Time point: week 5, during vaccination. Mutant IDH1 20-mer peptide, at 300 ug, made up each vaccine dose, with topical imiquimod. The specimen was PBMCs, collected from a glioma patient whose treatment included an IDH1 peptide vaccine. These receptors were taken from a man aged 35 to 55 with glioma.

V and J are TRBV15 and TRBJ2-1; TRBD2 matches at 14 bases. The CDR3 totals 17 residues. Germline CDR1 is LNHNV and CDR2 is YYDKDF (reference sequence). The trim removed 0 bases at V and 6 bases at J, leaving 4 bases unmatched. CDR3 nucleotide sequence: TGTGCCACCAGCAGAGATGGAGGGACTAGCGGGGGCAATGAGCAGTTCTTC. Its translation is CATSRDGGTSGGNEQFF.

This chain connects TRBV19 to TRBJ2-1, with D tentatively TRBD2 (5 bases). In germline, CDR1 is LNHDA, CDR2 SQIVND (reference sequence). The CDR3 length is 16 residues. Deletions cut 5 bases from V and 0 bases from J, with 14 bases between. CDR3 residues: CASSWGTSGSYNEQFF. CDR3 sequence (DNA): TGTGCCAGTAGTTGGGGTACCAGCGGCTCCTACAATGAGCAGTTCTTC.

CDR3 sequence reads: CASSGNNVNEQYF. The CDR3 DNA is TGTGCCAGCAGTGGGAACAACGTCAACGAGCAGTACTTC. The rearrangement joins TRBV5-4 to TRBJ2-7; D gene ambiguous. The CDR3 sequence is 13 residues long. Trimming cost V 5 bases and J 5 bases, with 14 bases left between them. Per germline, CDR1 SGHNT and CDR2 YYREEE (reference sequence). The full variable domain, completed using reference TRBV5-4 and TRBJ2-7, is ETGVTQSPTHLIKTRGQQVTLRCSSQSGHNTVSWYQQALGQGPQFIFQYYREEENGRGNFPPRFSGLQFPNYSSELNVNALELDDSALYLCASSGNNVNEQYFGPGTRLTVT.

The CDR3 bases are TGTGCCAGCAGCCAAAATGGGTTGGAGACCCAGTACTTC. Amino acids: CASSQNGLETQYF. This chain links TRBV4-2 with TRBJ2-5, with D unclear. CDR3 length: 13 amino acids. V lost 2 bases to trimming and J lost 5 bases, with 9 bases between them. Germline-derived CDR1 and CDR2 are LGHNA and YNFKEQ.

The chain employs TRBV7-3 and TRBJ2-1, with 8 bases that match TRBD2. With V trimmed by 2 bases and J by 5 bases, 5 bases remained unmatched. Germline loops: CDR1 SGHTA, CDR2 FQGTGA. CDR3 length equals 15 residues. The CDR3 sequence is CASSLQGTRNNEQFF. The CDR3 DNA reads TGTGCCAGCAGCTTACAGGGGACTAGAAACAATGAGCAGTTCTTC.

V gene TRBV4-2 combines with J gene TRBJ2-7; 7 bases line up with TRBD1. The V segment lost 5 bases and the J segment 3 bases; nucleotides outside the gene matches: 10. This CDR3 contains 15 residues. CDR1 is LGHNA and CDR2 is YNFKEQ in the germline V gene. CDR3 protein: CASSFRPGQNYEQYF. As DNA, the CDR3 is TGTGCCAGCAGCTTTCGACCGGGACAGAACTACGAGCAGTACTTC.

The chain recombines TRBV10-3 with TRBJ1-2; D is unclear. Between the trimmed V and J ends, which lost 6 bases and 3 bases, there was a span of 8 bases. CDR3 length: 12 amino acids. Germline assignment: CDR1 ENHRY and CDR2 SYGVKD. CDR3 DNA sequence: TGTGCCATCAGACCAAGAGACTATGGCTACACCTTC. It codes for CAIRPRDYGYTF.

The chain links TRBV15 to TRBJ2-5; maybe TRBD1 (7 bases). The CDR3 length is 16 residues. Germline CDR1 LNHNV, CDR2 YYDKDF (reference sequence). V lost 1 base and J 9 bases, leaving 21 bases between the germline ends. The CDR3 loop reads CATSRVGGTAKRPQYF. The CDR3 DNA is TGTGCCACCAGCAGAGTAGGGGGGACAGCCAAGAGACCCCAGTACTTC.

The CDR3 DNA is TGTGCCAGCGGGGCCTGGGGCGCGGGCACAGATACGCAGTATTTT. Its translation: CASGAWGAGTDTQYF. The gene calls are TRBV27 and TRBJ2-3, with a possible D match to TRBD1 (5 bases). V lost 8 bases, J lost 1 base, and 16 bases lay in between. The CDR3 extends over 15 amino acids. CDR1 is MNHEY, CDR2 SMNVEV, per germline (reference sequence).

V and J are TRBV19 and TRBJ1-2; D possibly corresponds to TRBD1 (5 bases). Germline V gives CDR1 LNHDA, CDR2 SQIVND (reference sequence). The CDR3 is 15 residues long. Between the trimmed V and J ends, which lost 5 bases and 5 bases, there was a span of 18 bases. The CDR3 DNA is TGTGCCAGTAGTCCGATCGACGGGGGGTGGTATGGCTACACCTTC. Translating gives CASSPIDGGWYGYTF.